This T cell receptor beta chain was identified during a study of blood T cell repertoires in COVID-19. Per germline, CDR1 LNHNV and CDR2 YYDKDF (reference sequence). The CDR3 covers 16 residues. J was trimmed by 2 bases and V by 2 bases; bases with no gene match: 6. The repertoire was sequenced with immunoSEQ multiplex PCR; TCRdb's copy has only in-frame clones and lacks some. Of approximately 190,000 clones listed, around four fifths are singletons. This clone was counted a few times. This chain links TRBV15 with TRBJ1-5; TRBD1 aligns across 7 bases. Material: peripheral blood. This clonotype was obtained from a woman in her sixties or seventies with active or convalescent COVID-19. CDR3 in amino acids: CATSRPIQGGNQPQHF. The DNA of the CDR3 is TGTGCCACCAGCAGACCCATCCAGGGGGGCAATCAGCCCCAGCATTTT.